This T cell receptor (beta chain) emerged from a study of blood T cells in healthy people across ages. Study-level findings and limits: It was not known whether donors were CMV positive (a possible confounder of expanded clonotype changes). Among long-lived donors, naive CD4+ cells were more numerous and diversity higher than in aged donors. Diversity was estimated from one million T cells, and these estimates were considered underestimates.

Each sample yielded at least 5 micrograms of PBMC total RNA. This clonotype was picked up one time. No antigen is known for it. V was pared by 3 bases and J by 0 bases, with 5 bases of the junction left unmatched. The V gene's germline CDR1 is LNHNV and CDR2 YYDKDF (reference sequence). The CDR3 consists of 16 residues. A second about 7 to 11 cycle PCR used barcoded and J-beta primers. TCRdb processed the 5' RACE reads anew with MiXCR; each CDR3 protein has one entry. Of about 1.4 million distinct CDR3 sequences in the sample, almost 60% were seen once. Sample: blood. This clonotype was obtained from a man aged 18 to 29 in good health. V and J are TRBV15 and TRBJ2-1, with 7 bases fitting TRBD2. CDR3 region: CATSSFPGGSYNEQFF. CDR3 nucleotide sequence: TGTGCCACCAGCAGCTTCCCGGGAGGCTCCTACAATGAGCAGTTCTTC.